Sequencing of this T cell receptor (beta chain) was carried out in a study of shared clonotypes between healthy human individuals. A note on this clone: What it binds is not known.

Each subset's genomic DNA was split evenly across several immunoSEQ plates. Clones were sequenced by immunoSEQ multiplex PCR, and TCRdb holds only the in-frame ones, with some missing. The sample records roughly 2,500,000 clones, over 85% being singletons. Germline lookup yields CDR1 SGHVS and CDR2 FNYEAQ. CDR3 length: 15 residues. Trimming removed 5 bases from V and 1 base from J; junction bases left unmatched: 2. Points from the study as a whole: Although depth was large, rarefaction showed that sequencing of the sorted subsets was incomplete.

The sequencing input was naive CD4+ T cells from PBMCs. Subset defined: CD45RA+ positively selected. V is TRBV7-6 and J is TRBJ2-7, with TRBD2 matching over 13 bases. The sequence came from a man aged 18 to 35 in good health. Some clones in this sample may be carry-over from other donors' samples. The CDR3 sequence: CASSEGLAGSYEQYF. The DNA of the CDR3 is TGTGCCAGCAGCGAGGGACTAGCGGGATCCTACGAGCAGTACTTC.